This T cell receptor beta chain was captured by sequencing in a study of a mutant IDH1 vaccine in newly diagnosed glioma. Study-level points and caveats: In roughly 93% of patients, immune responses induced by the vaccine occurred.

Comments on this clone: What it recognizes is unknown.

This CDR3 has 15 amino acids. Germline CDR1 SQVTM, CDR2 ANQGSEA. V shed 6 bases and J 4 bases; nucleotides not matched to a gene: 15. Profiled with immunoSEQ multiplex PCR; TCRdb holds only in-frame clones, not every one. Here the sample spans around 44,000 clones, under 85% being singletons. Time point given: week 35, safety follow-up. The study gave 300 ug of mutant IDH1 20-mer peptide per vaccine dose, with topical imiquimod. In every donor, the tumor was a new WHO grade 3 or 4 IDH1-mutant, ATRX-lost astrocytoma. The specimen was PBMCs, collected from a glioma patient whose treatment included an IDH1 peptide vaccine. This receptor was taken from a man aged 40-49 years with glioma. This chain connects TRBV29-1 to TRBJ2-7; 7 nucleotides line up with TRBD2. As DNA, the CDR3 is TGCAGCGTCGAACTTCGGGGGGAAGGGAAATACGAGCAGTACTTC. Translated, it gives CSVELRGEGKYEQYF.